The next 8 T cell receptor beta chains were all read from a single sample in a study of OX40 agonist ivuxolimab in advanced cancers. Only in-frame clones appear in the TCRdb table, and some are missing; sequencing was by immunoSEQ multiplex PCR. The sample includes 55,000 to 90,000 clones, more than 80% of them seen just once. The sequences come from CD4+ or CD8+ T cells sorted from blood, collected in a trial of the OX40 agonist ivuxolimab. The receptor set was obtained from an adult with an advanced solid tumor such as melanoma, head and neck, liver or kidney cancer.

The chain joins TRBV19 to TRBJ2-3; perhaps TRBD1 as D (6 bases). The CDR3 has 18 amino acids. The germline gives CDR1 LNHDA, CDR2 SQIVND (reference sequence). With 4 bases removed from V and 2 bases from J, the gap between germline ends came to 22 bases. CDR3 sequence (DNA): TGTGCCAGTAGTAGCAGGGGTGAGTCTTCAATGCCCACAGATACGCAGTATTTT. It yields the protein CASSSRGESSMPTDTQYF.

The chain joins TRBV6-6 to TRBJ1-4; D perhaps matches TRBD1 (5 bases). Germline CDR1 and CDR2: MNHNY and SVGAGI (reference sequence). The germline V and J ends were trimmed by 3 bases and 7 bases, with 18 bases remaining between them. The CDR3 loop spans 16 amino acids. For the CDR3, the DNA is TGTGCCAGCAGTTATGTCGGGTTGGGGGGAGGTGAAAAACTGTTTTTT. Its translation is CASSYVGLGGGEKLFF.

The gene calls are TRBV15 and TRBJ1-5; no definite D call. Trimming pared 0 bases from V and 4 bases from J, leaving 4 bases between. Germline lookup yields CDR1 LNHNV and CDR2 YYDKDF (reference sequence). The CDR3 runs 13 residues. The CDR3 DNA reads TGTGCCACCAGCAGAGATCAGAATCAGCCCCAGCATTTT. It yields the protein CATSRDQNQPQHF.

The chain employs TRBV5-1 and TRBJ2-3, with TRBD2 matching 12 bases. Germline trimming cut 1 base from V and 5 bases from J; bases unmatched to any gene: 5. The V gene's germline CDR1 is SGHRS and CDR2 YFSETQ. The CDR3 contains 16 residues. CDR3 amino acids: CASSLSSGGAGDTQYF. The CDR3 bases are TGCGCCAGCAGCTTGTCTAGCGGGGGGGCTGGAGATACGCAGTATTTT.

The chain links TRBV5-1 to TRBJ1-4; D gene uncertain. The V and J ends lost 3 bases and 0 bases respectively, with 6 bases between them. CDR3 length equals 14 residues. Germline V CDR1 and CDR2: SGHRS, YFSETQ. CDR3 residues: CASSSASTNEKLFF. The CDR3 nucleotides are TGCGCCAGCAGCTCAGCCTCAACTAATGAAAAACTGTTTTTT.

This rearrangement joins TRBV7-2 to TRBJ2-3; perhaps TRBD2 as D (5 bases). Germline CDR1 SGHTA, CDR2 FQGNSA. This CDR3 has 14 amino acids. V lost 4 bases and J 6 bases, leaving 14 bases between the germline ends. The CDR3 nucleotides read TGTGCCAGCAGCTCCACTAGGAGCAGCGATACGCAGTATTTT. Encoded protein: CASSSTRSSDTQYF.

The genes are TRBV9 and TRBJ1-6, with D maybe TRBD1 (5 bases). Deletions cut 2 bases from V and 3 bases from J, with 6 bases between. This CDR3 has 14 residues. Germline V gene data show CDR1 as SGDLS and CDR2 as YYNGEE. This chain's CDR3 is CASSVTVYNSPLHF. Written as DNA, the CDR3 is TGTGCCAGCAGCGTGACAGTCTATAATTCACCCCTCCACTTT.

V and J are TRBV2 and TRBJ2-7, with 9 nucleotides matching TRBD2. Germline V gives CDR1 SNHLY, CDR2 FYNNEI. V trimming: 4 bases; J trimming: 4 bases; junction bases outside the gene matches: 8. The CDR3 is made up of 15 amino acids. The CDR3 loop is CASSAVAGGPYEQYF. The CDR3 region has the DNA TGTGCCAGCAGTGCTGTGGCGGGGGGGCCATACGAGCAGTACTTC.